Sequencing of this T cell receptor (beta chain) was carried out in a study of regulatory T cells in long-lasting Graves disease. According to the study, TCR beta libraries were built with iRepertoire HTBI primers and CDR3-region Arm-PCR. TCRdb re-analysed the multiplex PCR reads in MiXCR, keeping a single row per CDR3 protein. The sample contains 400,000 to 500,000 distinct CDR3 sequences, 15% to 20% of which appear only once. Study observations and caveats: Persistent disease exhibited a predilection for TRBV28, TRBJ1-2 and TRBJ2-5. Shared public clonotypes totalled fewer than 3,000 in persistent patients, compared with about 970 in new patients.

Trimming cost V 0 bases and J 7 bases, with 10 bases left between them. This CDR3 has 13 amino acids. CDR1 and CDR2 (germline): LGHDT, YNNKEL (reference sequence). Time point defined: newly diagnosed GD, antithyroid drugs for less than 3 months. RNA isolated from PBMCs was used to make the TCR library. Details on this clonotype: Its specificity is not known.

The same data also contributed to another study, on T cells in Graves' hyperthyroidism and ophthalmopathy.

The clonotype was recovered from a woman aged 25 to 39 with Graves disease. The chain couples TRBV3-1 to TRBJ2-7, with D possibly TRBD2 on 6 matching bases. The material was peripheral blood mononuclear cells (PBMCs), obtained at new diagnosis, from a patient treated with antithyroid drugs. CDR3 protein: CASSQELAGEQYF. In nucleotides, the CDR3 is TGTGCCAGCAGCCAAGAACTTGCGGGAGAGCAGTACTTC.